Listed below are T cell receptor beta chains from one sample, sequenced in a study of cytomegalovirus exposure and HLA in healthy donors. Generated by immunoSEQ multiplex PCR, the TCRdb table keeps only in-frame clones and is missing some. The repertoire holds 150,000 to 200,000 clones, with 85% as singletons. What was sequenced was PBMCs. These receptors came from a man between 18 and 29 years old in good health and CMV-seropositive. Both conserved end residues are part of each CDR3. Each record gives: clone size, V gene, J gene, CDR3 protein. Expanded clones are given a class, and other clones once, few, many or no size at all.

few,TRBV28,TRBJ2-7,CASSPLGLSDF
.,TRBV30,TRBJ2-3,CAWVRSPSTDTQYF
.,TRBV4-1,TRBJ1-1,CASSQANMIGAFSEAFF
.,TRBV28,TRBJ1-2,CASREGQNFYGYTF
.,TRBV7-7,TRBJ2-5,CASSPLAGGPGTQYF
.,TRBV7-2,TRBJ2-7,CASSLGGSVSYEQYF
few,TRBV28,TRBJ2-1,CASSQPSSALPSDEQFF
.,TRBV28,TRBJ2-7,CASSVTGSEEQYF
once,TRBV5-1,TRBJ1-2,CASSTSGISPYGYTF
.,TRBV15,TRBJ1-3,CATSRGDSFGGNTIYF
.,TRBV27,TRBJ1-1,CASSSRQGSGSAFF
.,TRBV5-4,TRBJ2-7,CASRVDRFSYEQYF
.,TRBV11-3,TRBJ1-6,CASSLMRDSPLHF
.,TRBV28,TRBJ2-5,CASSSGQGQETQYF
once,TRBV27,TRBJ1-3,CASSPWTGGAYSGNTIYF
few,TRBV27,TRBJ1-1,CASSSRGDTEAFF
few,TRBV29-1,TRBJ1-5,CSVGQYNQPQHF
.,TRBV4-1,TRBJ1-6,CASSQDRRYNYSPLHF
.,TRBV6-5,TRBJ1-2,CASLSGAWTGGYTF
.,TRBV6-5,TRBJ2-1,CASSWAGDSYNEQFF
few,TRBV7-9,TRBJ1-1,CASSLTRDRNTEAFF
.,TRBV11-2,TRBJ1-1,CASSSQGSTEAFF
.,TRBV7-3,TRBJ1-5,CASSLSPPQTVSNQPQHF
.,TRBV30,TRBJ2-3,CAWRQAGSTDTQYF
.,TRBV28,TRBJ1-2,CASRPGTGPYYTF
.,TRBV5-6,TRBJ2-7,CASSFGRTGGHEQYF
.,TRBV18,TRBJ2-3,CASSPRTGPDTQYF
few,TRBV30,TRBJ1-1,CAWSVEGLVIVTEAFF
.,TRBV5-4,TRBJ2-7,CASSLGGAQRGPYEQYF
.,TRBV30,TRBJ1-5,CAWSVTGNQPQHF
.,TRBV4-2,TRBJ1-1,CASSQDDRGFMNTEAFF
.,TRBV10-1,TRBJ2-1,CASAPLGSSYNEQFF
few,TRBV9,TRBJ2-7,CASSVGDSSSYEQYF
.,TRBV7-9,TRBJ2-7,CASSAGGEQYF
.,TRBV29-1,TRBJ1-2,CSVYHREDYGYTF
few,TRBV7-9,TRBJ2-2,CASSYSSGASGRELFF
.,TRBV5-1,TRBJ2-2,CASGRTGVTGELFF
few,TRBV6-1,TRBJ2-7,CASTTLAGGPHEQYF
.,TRBV18,TRBJ2-6,CASTPGQSSGANVLTF
few,TRBV5-1,TRBJ2-7,CASSATGTGDEQYF
.,TRBV5-5,TRBJ1-1,CASSLGQGTAEAFF
.,TRBV10-3,TRBJ1-2,CAISESAFSYGYTF
.,TRBV7-7,TRBJ2-1,CASSSDRGIRNEQFF
.,TRBV11-2,TRBJ1-2,CASSLDKGRGSNGYTF
few,TRBV27,TRBJ2-7,CASSQGTSGHYEQYF
.,TRBV6-5,TRBJ2-7,CASRLTLGYTYEQYF
.,TRBV7-9,TRBJ1-1,CASQGATANTEAFF
.,TRBV28,TRBJ2-5,CASSLPPGSGGETQYF
once,TRBV28,TRBJ2-7,CASSSETGSSYEQYF
.,TRBV10-3,TRBJ1-5,CATQDSNQPQHF
.,TRBV5-1,TRBJ2-1,CASSWGREGLNEQFF
.,TRBV5-4,TRBJ2-3,CASRPGTSGARAQYF
.,TRBV5-4,TRBJ2-1,CASSFTGQGWNNEQFF
.,TRBV5-6,TRBJ2-5,CASSSRTSGGRGETQYF
.,TRBV28,TRBJ1-2,CGIGDNRGTNYGYTF
.,TRBV27,TRBJ2-1,CASSFRDSSYNEQFF
few,TRBV13,TRBJ1-4,CASKRRGGATNEKLFF